This T cell receptor beta chain was sequenced in a study of T cells after yellow fever vaccination. It was through 5'RACE template switching that TCR cDNA was made, with a universal primer site and UMIs added. TCRdb re-called the 5' RACE reads with MiXCR, one entry per CDR3 protein. The sample consists of 400,000 or so distinct CDR3 sequences, approximately 5.7% of them appearing once. Germline assignment: CDR1 SEHNR and CDR2 FQNEAQ (reference sequence). This CDR3 spans 15 amino acids. V lost 1 base to trimming and J lost 2 bases, with 10 bases between them. This clonotype was found many times. Its target is unknown. Study findings and constraints: Clonotypes shared by both compartments, CD4 and CD8, made up a small share. Contaminating bulk clonotypes could be abundant in FACS-sorted repertoires. Most clones from primary vaccination were detected again post-booster (about 95% CD4, roughly 85% CD8).

V usage is TRBV7-9 and J usage is TRBJ2-3, with D possibly matching TRBD1 (5 bases). This TCR came from a man aged 30-40 years who received the YFV17D yellow fever vaccine. Source: PBMCs, taken 5 days after the yellow fever booster vaccination. CDR3 loop: CASSLDAGLTDTQYF. CDR3 in DNA: TGTGCCAGCAGCTTAGATGCAGGGCTCACAGATACGCAGTATTTT.